Reported below is one TCR beta chain. Data came from immunoSEQ multiplex PCR; TCRdb stores just in-frame clones and leaves some out. The repertoire includes approximately 26,000 clones, about 77% of them detected once, and over 20% sits in the top ten. The source of the sample is a study of sequential checkpoint blockade in melanoma. As for treatment: randomized to nivolumab then ipilimumab (arm A) or the reverse (arm B). V was trimmed by 7 bases and J by 5 bases, leaving 9 bases between them. Germline CDR1 reads SQVTM; CDR2 reads ANQGSEA. This CDR3 is built from 10 residues. The material was CD8+ T cells sorted from blood (inferred from file names), obtained from a patient given nivolumab and ipilimumab in sequence. V is TRBV29-1 and J is TRBJ2-7; D is unclear. The source is a human donor with melanoma. CDR3 residues: CSALSHEQYF. Here the CDR3 DNA reads TGCAGCGCCCTGTCCCACGAGCAGTACTTC.